This T cell receptor (beta chain) originates from a study of blood T cell repertoires in COVID-19. For the study at large: In each case, the material was cDNA or gDNA derived from T cells, B-cell-depleted T cells, or PBMCs.

The assay was immunoSEQ multiplex PCR, and TCRdb's table has in-frame clones only and misses some. The sample lists 120,000 to 150,000 clones; 84% were seen once. The CDR3 is 14 amino acids. The ends lost 0 bases at V and 10 bases at J; junction bases unmatched: 2. Germline assignment: CDR1 SGHRS and CDR2 YFSETQ. The chain has TRBV5-1 and TRBJ1-6, with 9 nucleotides matching TRBD1. What was sequenced was PBMCs or T cells enriched from blood (not recorded which). This receptor was obtained from a man aged 45 to 65 in a cohort exposed to, infected with or recovered from COVID-19 (not recorded which). This CDR3 is CASSLGTGVSPLHF. The CDR3 region has the DNA TGCGCCAGCAGCTTGGGGACAGGGGTCTCACCCCTCCACTTT.